The present entry profiles one T cell receptor (beta chain) with its context. No antigen is known for it. No per-base quality is available; no much larger clone lies one base away. This specimen comes from a study of OX40 agonist ivuxolimab in advanced cancers. Notes on the research overall: Ivuxolimab, which targeted the costimulatory receptor OX40 (CD134), was an agonistic, fully human IgG2 monoclonal antibody. Intravenous ivuxolimab was administered to patients every 2 weeks at six dose levels: 0.01, 0.1, 0.3, 1.5, 3 and 10 mg/kg. Of the roughly 51 patients in dose escalation, approximately 20 had hepatocellular carcinoma, some 15 had melanoma, 9 had renal cell carcinoma and 9 had head and neck cancer. In the dose-escalation cohort, 82.7% of patients were male, and the mean age was around 60 years, with a range of about 23 to 90. Patients were allowed to have had prior anti-PD-1, anti-PD-L1 or anti-CTLA-4 therapy, and 40% of the dose-escalation patients had been treated with checkpoint inhibitors. Partial responses occurred in three dose-escalation patients, of whom one had hepatocellular carcinoma and two had cutaneous melanoma. The point of sequencing TCRbeta in the periphery was to test whether ivuxolimab changed TCR sequence diversity and drove clonal T-cell expansion. The monotherapy dose-escalation portion (N of about 52 patients) of the phase I ivuxolimab trial is reported in the paper. What the authors observed across the whole study: In partial responders in the 0.1-3.0 mg/kg groups, normalized peripheral clonal expansion was found to be among the lowest, especially among CD8+ T cells. Low levels of normalized T-cell clonal expansion were also seen in some nonresponding patients. Which antigens the clonally expanded peripheral T cells were specific for was not determined. After ivuxolimab, more expanded clones were found on average in CD8+ T cells than in CD4+ T cells. At doses of 0.1 to 3.0 mg/kg, clonal expansion of both CD4+ and CD8+ T cells in blood was seen between baseline and week 6.

The trial excluded patients who had a history of autoimmune disease or were on systemic immunosuppression. Peripheral blood for TCR sequencing was collected from all dose cohorts at baseline, on cycle 4 day 1, and on cycle 7 day 1. Samples came from an open-label, multicenter, first-in-human phase I dose-escalation trial of ivuxolimab. Adults with locally advanced or metastatic head and neck squamous cell, hepatocellular, melanoma or renal cell carcinoma were enrolled in the trial. Before TCR sequencing, CD4+ and CD8+ T cells were separately sorted from peripheral blood. Genomic DNA was isolated from the sorted cells so that the TCRbeta CDR3 region could be sequenced. The immunoSEQ Assay was used for sequencing of TCRbeta CDR3 regions. TCRdb stores this immuneACCESS table with in-frame sequences only. Part of the clones is absent; in the studies checked, under half of the shortfall reflects unresolved V genes, and no reason is known for the rest. Present in this sample are roughly 83,000 clones, under 95% of which were seen just once. More than 7.5% of the sample rests with the top ten.

This sequence originates from an adult with an advanced solid tumor such as melanoma, head and neck, liver or kidney cancer. The sample was CD4+ or CD8+ T cells sorted from blood, taken in a trial of the OX40 agonist ivuxolimab.

The CDR3 has the sequence CASSYGTSYYEQYF. The base sequence is TGTGCCAGCAGTTACGGGACTAGTTATTACGAGCAGTACTTC. The chain employs TRBV6-6 and TRBJ2-7, and TRBD2 aligns with 8 junction nucleotides. Looking up the germline V gene (reference sequence) yields CDR1 MNHNY and CDR2 SVGAGI. The CDR3 sequence holds 14 residues, the cysteine and phenylalanine included. Only the CDR3 portion is preserved as DNA: 42 bases, with reading frame beginning at the first base. V lost 2 bases and J lost 4 bases, and the count of bases not matched to a germline gene is 4.